The entry below gives a single T cell receptor beta chain sequence along with its context. What it recognizes is unknown. HTBI primers from iRepertoire and Arm-PCR of CDR3 regions yielded the TCR beta libraries. TCRdb fed the multiplex PCR reads into MiXCR, producing one record per CDR3 protein. The sample holds about 540,000 distinct CDR3 sequences; roughly 13% are singletons and the top ten take roughly a tenth. The record originates from a study of regulatory T cells in long-lasting Graves disease. Study-wide points: Persistent patients had more shared public clonotypes (about 2,800) than new patients (about 900).

Time point of the sample: newly diagnosed GD, antithyroid drugs for less than 3 months. Preparation of the TCR library used RNA extracted from PBMCs. This CDR3 region has 18 residues. The V and J ends lost 6 bases and 1 base, in that order; junction bases with no gene match: 11. These data were also reused for a study on T cells in Graves' hyperthyroidism and ophthalmopathy. From that paper: Not enrolled were patients with uncontrolled infection, other autoimmune disease, pregnancy or lactation.

The origin of this receptor is a man in his thirties or forties with Graves disease. The chain employs TRBV12-3 or TRBV12-4 and TRBJ2-1; TRBD2 aligns across 11 bases. The sequenced sample was peripheral blood mononuclear cells (PBMCs), obtained at new diagnosis, from a patient treated with antithyroid drugs. CDR3 sequence (DNA): TGTGCCAGCAGCTCCGGGACTAGCGGAACCTGGTCCTACAATGAGCAGTTCTTC. The encoded protein is CASSSGTSGTWSYNEQFF.